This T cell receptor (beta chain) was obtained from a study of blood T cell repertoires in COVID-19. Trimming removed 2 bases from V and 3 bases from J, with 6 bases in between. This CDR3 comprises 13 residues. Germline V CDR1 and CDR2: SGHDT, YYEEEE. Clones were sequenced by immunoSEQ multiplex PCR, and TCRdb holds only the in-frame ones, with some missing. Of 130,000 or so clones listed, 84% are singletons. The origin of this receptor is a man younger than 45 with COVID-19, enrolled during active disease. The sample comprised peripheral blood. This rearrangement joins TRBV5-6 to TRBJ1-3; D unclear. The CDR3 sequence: CASSFEVGNTIYF. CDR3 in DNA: TGTGCCAGCAGCTTCGAGGTTGGAAACACCATATATTTT.